This T cell receptor beta chain is from a study of STAT5B mutations in CD4+ large granular lymphocyte leukemia. Remarks on this clone: Its specificity is unknown.

The V gene's germline CDR1 is SGDLS and CDR2 YYNGEE. V was shortened by 5 bases and J by 9 bases, with 15 bases between the two germline ends. CDR3 length: 13 amino acids. Clones were read by immunoSEQ multiplex PCR, and TCRdb kept only the in-frame ones, dropping some. Of tens of thousands of clones listed, under 85% were seen once; the top ten hold 2.1%. General study results and limits: Compared with healthy controls (2/35), patient top clones favored TRBV06 (8/27).

The TCR originated in a human donor in good health. The chain recombines TRBV9 with TRBJ2-1; D may be TRBD2 (7 bases). The sequenced sample was CD4+ T cells from blood buffy coats. The CDR3 region has the DNA TGTGCCAGCAGTGGGAGGGGGGGTGGTGAGCAGTTCTTC. It is translated as CASSGRGGGEQFF.